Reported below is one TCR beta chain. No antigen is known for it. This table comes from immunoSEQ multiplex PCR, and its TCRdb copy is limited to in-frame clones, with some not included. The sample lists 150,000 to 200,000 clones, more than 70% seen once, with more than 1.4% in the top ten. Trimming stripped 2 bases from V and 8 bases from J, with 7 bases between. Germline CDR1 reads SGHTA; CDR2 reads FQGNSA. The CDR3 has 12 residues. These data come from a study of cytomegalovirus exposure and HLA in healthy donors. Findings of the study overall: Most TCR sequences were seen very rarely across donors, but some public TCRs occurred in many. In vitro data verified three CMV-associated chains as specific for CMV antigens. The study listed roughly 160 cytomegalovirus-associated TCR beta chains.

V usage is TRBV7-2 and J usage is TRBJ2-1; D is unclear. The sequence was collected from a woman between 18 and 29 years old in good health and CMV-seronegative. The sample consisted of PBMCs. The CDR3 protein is CASSLFVDEQFF. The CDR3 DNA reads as TGTGCCAGCAGCTTATTCGTCGATGAGCAGTTCTTC.